This T cell receptor (beta chain) was observed in a study of cytomegalovirus exposure and HLA in healthy donors (TCRdb year 2017). About the investigation overall: An earlier analysis of approximately 550 of the donors reported 250 to 350 Gb of sequence data and 117 million unique TCR beta sequences from roughly 200 million T cells. About 300 gigabases of sequencing data and approximately 93 million unique TCR sequences were included in an early release covering roughly 600 HLA-typed donors. Among the roughly 390 genotyped donors, around 81% belonged to the genetic ancestry cluster associated with self-reported Caucasian donors. The aim of the study was to test whether cataloging public T cell receptors could identify signatures of past pathogen exposure. The T cell repertoires of 670 or so subjects were profiled by immunosequencing and related to cytomegalovirus serostatus. In addition to the first cohort of 666 subjects, a separate validation cohort of under 150 different subjects was used. High-throughput TCR immunosequencing, statistical association of individual TCRs with disease status, and machine learning were combined to predict cytomegalovirus infection status. A later analysis re-examined previously published TCR beta repertoires from just over 650 donors and added high-resolution HLA genotyping to investigate patterns of TCR occurrence. The later analysis used no new phenotypic data to find candidate immune exposures, relying instead on TCR beta sequences and their occurrence across donors. In an earlier analysis of 587 of the donors, high-throughput TCR beta sequencing was used to judge whether each TCR beta V gene segment behaved as functional or pseudogenic. Donor age, sex, ethnicity and CMV serostatus were compiled alongside the repertoire data. Genome-wide SNP genotypes for about 55% of the roughly 670 donors were used in a later genetic analysis, which treated that subset as a discovery cohort. All discovery cohort repertoires had been generated using a single sequencing platform. Class I and class II HLA loci were covered by the typing at four-digit resolution. Typing coverage varied by locus: 629-630 donors for A, B, C, DRB1 and DQB1; 522 for DQA1; about 600 for DPA1; about 450 for DPB1. Four to six DR-DQ haplotypes were handled as single units for association and clustering, since linkage in the cohort was strong. On average, 235,054 unique TCR beta nucleotide sequences were sequenced per donor among about 400 genotyped donors of the cohort, with around 19% of those sequences being non-productive.

The protocol used for the library was the immunoSEQ multiplex PCR assay. For the multiplex PCR, a mixture combining 60 forward primers for TCR Vbeta segments and 13 reverse primers for TCR Jbeta segments was used. The CDR3 region of rearranged TCR beta genes was amplified from genomic DNA by a multiplex PCR assay. The Illumina HiSeq System was used to sequence the amplified TCR beta libraries as 87-base-pair reads. The authors processed their data as follows. In a later analysis, about 80 million unique TCR beta chains were counted across the roughly 670 repertoires, and around 10 million of these chains were shared by at least two donors. A nearest-neighbor algorithm error-corrected the raw reads and collapsed the reads into unique sequences, merging closely related sequences to remove PCR and sequencing errors. Alignment of CDR3 sequences to IMGT reference sequences was used to assign V, D and J gene segments. For a sequence to be retained, at least a six-nucleotide match to both a V gene segment and a J gene segment was required. A rearrangement was called productive if the CDR3 had no stop codons and remained in frame with V and J, and every other rearrangement was called non-productive. Following IMGT convention, CDR3 was defined as the stretch from the second conserved V-encoded cysteine up to the conserved J-encoded phenylalanine. The earlier analysis of around 640 of the donors excluded sequences that lacked an unambiguous match to a single V gene segment. An earlier analysis of over 450 of the donors classified V segments as functional when productive rearrangements were above 56.7% and as segregating when the standard deviation between donors was above 5%. A statistical classification framework was built to diagnose cytomegalovirus status from the catalog of TCR beta chain sequences. In a later analysis, TCR nucleotide sequences were compared against IMGT/GENE-DB human TR gene sequences so that V and J genes could be assigned. Using the TCRdist pipeline, a later analysis assigned CDR3 sequences along with most-parsimonious VDJ recombination scenarios. In a later analysis, each TCR beta chain was defined by its CDR3 amino acid sequence together with its V-gene family, and reads lacking a unique V-gene family were excluded. In a later analysis, nearly 600 highly shared, low-generation-probability nucleotide sequences were removed to address suspected cross-contamination and a sequencing artifact. For each public chain, a later analysis derived a clonal expansion index from normalized ranks of inferred template counts within each repertoire. In a later analysis, generation probabilities were computed with a VDJ recombination model fitted to out-of-frame rearrangements, and the resulting probabilities were checked against IGoR. A later analysis scored TCR-TCR, TCR-HLA and TCR-CMV co-occurrence with hypergeometric tests, applying a repertoire-size bias correction to TCR pairs. In a later analysis, false discovery rates were estimated by permuting HLA or CMV assignments 20 times. In a later analysis, co-occurring TCRs were grouped with DBSCAN, and TCRdist sequence similarity was added when clustering was performed within HLA-allele-positive subsets. Repertoires with fewer than 30,000 or more than 120,000 public chains were left out of co-occurrence clustering, as were four to six repertoires with anomalous nucleotide sharing. In TCRdb, the immuneACCESS table is reduced to in-frame sequences with V and J assigned. These tables do not hold every clone; where another copy was compared, an unresolved V gene accounts for under half, and the others remain unexplained. V and J calls and clone size are given by that table; D and trimming were obtained from the DNA. In this sample the table shows about 68,000 clones, roughly 77% of which occur a single time. The ten most abundant clones make up 6% to 7.5% of the sample.

In total, 600 or so healthy bone marrow donors made up the cohort. At the time of sampling, all cohort members were nominally healthy, though unrecorded immune exposures were likely present. CMV serostatus was positive for 250 to 300 and negative for about half of the roughly 700 cohort members, and was not recorded for this donor. Each donor provided a peripheral blood sample, and peripheral blood mononuclear cells were used for TCR beta sequencing. The Qiagen DNeasy Blood Extraction Kit was used to extract genomic DNA from the blood cell samples. General conclusions and limits of the study: Correlated functional status among segregating V segments might be attributable to linkage disequilibrium, but an unknown experimental factor could not be ruled out. A group of highly shared sequence variants was considered likely to be a technical artifact of the sequencing pipeline. Some IMGT-functional V segments, including TRBV6-2 and TRBV6-3, could not be distinguished by the 87-base-pair reads and were therefore excluded. The study listed over 150 TCR beta chains as associated with cytomegalovirus. This cohort had only TCR beta chains sequenced, and the lack of alpha or paired-chain data limited which features could be detected. Assigning TCR associations to individual alleles was difficult when HLA alleles, especially DR and DQ, strongly co-occurred. Because HLA typing was missing for some donors at each locus, association tests included only the typed subset. In vitro tests confirmed that a few of the cytomegalovirus-associated TCR beta chains recognize cytomegalovirus antigens. According to a later genetic analysis, donors in an Asian-associated ancestry cluster had fewer N-insertions in productive TCRs than the approximately 630-donor mean. According to the authors, the approach could potentially be generalized to other disease states and immunological phenotypes. In a later genetic analysis, a missense DCLRE1C variant was associated with V-gene and J-gene trimming of TCR beta chains, and the association was replicated in an independent cohort. A later analysis associated about 17,000 TCR beta sequences with specific HLA alleles at a false discovery rate of 0.05. Cytomegalovirus status was reported to be diagnosed by the classifier with high specificity and sensitivity in both the original and validation cohorts. Immune exposure information for the cohort was limited to CMV serostatus. In a later analysis, the rate of TCR association differed among HLA loci, with DRB1 alleles having the most associated TCRs and HLA-C alleles having the fewest. Because counts were too low, seventeen rarely observed V segments, including chromosome 9 orphons, were excluded from the earlier analysis of roughly 580 of the donors. According to a later analysis, most CMV-associated TCR beta chains appeared to be HLA-restricted, and the HLA associations seemed to be driven largely by CMV exposure. A further reported finding was that TCR beta sequences accurately predicted the HLA-A and HLA-B alleles for most subjects in the first cohort. Several of the top co-occurrence clusters appeared to be linked to parvovirus B19, influenza, CMV and Epstein-Barr virus, according to a later analysis. Across donors, most TCR sequences were observed very rarely, whereas some public TCRs were present in many individuals. An earlier analysis of approximately 600 of the donors showed that most TCR beta V segments appeared in productive rearrangements either about 87% or about 30% of the time, which broadly matched IMGT annotations. Roughly uniform sequencing depth across donors was assumed in presence/absence analyses, although this assumption may not hold. Compared with equally common non-associated chains, HLA-associated TCR beta chains in a later analysis were more clonally expanded and had lower generation probabilities.

The CDR3, cysteine through phenylalanine, is 16 amino acids long. Of the read, only the CDR3 DNA is kept; its 48 bases are in frame from base 1. CDR1 SQVTM and CDR2 ANQGSEA were looked up in the germline V gene. The V and J ends are trimmed by 6 bases and 0 bases, leaving 20 bases between them. This clone was detected once. What this receptor recognizes is not known. One base away there is no much larger clone; base qualities are not given. Recombination linked TRBV29-1 to TRBJ1-2; no confident D gene assignment can be made. Sequenced sample: PBMCs. The sequence was collected from a human donor in good health. This receptor carries the CDR3 CSVSPHPTGTNYGYTF. The sequence in DNA is TGCAGCGTATCCCCCCATCCAACCGGGACTAACTATGGCTACACCTTC. Full variable domain (CDR3 extended with the reference TRBV29-1 and TRBJ1-2 proteins): SAVISQKPSRDICQRGTSLTIQCQVDSQVTMMFWYRQQPGQSLTLIATANQGSEATYESGFVIDKFPISRPNLTFSTLTVSNMSPEDSSIYLCSVSPHPTGTNYGYTFGSGTRLTVV.